The 16 T cell receptor beta chains below were found in one sample sequenced in a study of long-term antiretroviral therapy in people with HIV. This was the immunoSEQ v3.0 assay at survey level. Clones were sequenced by immunoSEQ multiplex PCR, and TCRdb holds only the in-frame ones, with some missing. The table has tens of thousands of clones, around 87% seen once. The sequences come from unsorted PBMCs, collected 0.2 years before starting antiretroviral therapy. All receptors come from a man between 18 and 29 years old with HIV.

CDR3 DNA: TGTGCCAGCAGTTACTCGGGGGGTACCACAGATACGCAGTATTTT. Encoded protein: CASSYSGGTTDTQYF. This chain connects TRBV6-5 to TRBJ2-3, with TRBD2 as a possible D gene (6 bases). Germline loops: CDR1 MNHEY, CDR2 SVGAGI. The V end lost 0 bases, the J end lost 2 bases, and 9 bases lay between the germline ends. This CDR3 is built from 15 residues.

The chain has TRBV6-5 and TRBJ1-1; D perhaps matches TRBD1 (5 bases). Germline V gene data show CDR1 as MNHEY and CDR2 as SVGAGI. The CDR3 loop spans 13 amino acids. The V end lost 6 bases, the J end lost 4 bases, and 12 bases lay between the germline ends. CDR3 in amino acids: CASRWSGATEAFF. The CDR3, as DNA: TGTGCCAGCAGGTGGAGCGGGGCCACTGAAGCTTTCTTT.

V usage is TRBV4-3 and J usage is TRBJ2-5, with D hard to call. The V gene lost 0 bases and the J gene lost 7 bases, with 15 bases spanning the gap. CDR3 length equals 15 residues. Germline CDR1 reads LGHNA; CDR2 reads YSLEER. CDR3 sequence (DNA): TGCGCCAGCAGCCAAGATGAAGGGTCATATGTGACCCAGTACTTC. Protein product: CASSQDEGSYVTQYF.

This clone is a singleton in its sample. This chain joins TRBV7-9 and TRBJ1-1; possible D gene TRBD1, 5 bases. V lost 3 bases, J lost 9 bases, and 17 bases lay in between. The CDR3 runs to 14 residues. CDR1 and CDR2 (germline): SEHNR, FQNEAQ (reference sequence). The CDR3: CASSFNWVGEKAFF. For the CDR3, the DNA is TGTGCCAGCAGCTTTAACTGGGTGGGGGAAAAAGCTTTCTTT.

This clone occurred a few times. The J gene is TRBJ2-3, the V gene TRBV7-9, with D possibly TRBD2 on 6 matching bases. This CDR3 region has 14 residues. Germline V lookup: CDR1 SEHNR, CDR2 FQNEAQ (reference sequence). Trimming stripped 3 bases from V and 7 bases from J, with 14 bases between. The CDR3 DNA follows: TGTGCCAGCAGCTTCTCAGGAGGGGAAAATACGCAGTATTTT. This codes for CASSFSGGENTQYF. Complete variable domain (other parts from reference TRBV7-9 and TRBJ2-3): DTGVSQNPRHKITKRGQNVTFRCDPISEHNRLYWYRQTLGQGPEFLTYFQNEAQLEKSRLLSDRFSAERPKGSFSTLEIQRTEQGDSAMYLCASSFSGGENTQYFGPGTRLTVL.

V and J are TRBV23-1 and TRBJ1-4, with D unclear. TRBV23-1 is flagged as an ORF with uncertain function. This CDR3 contains 17 residues. V shed 3 bases and J shed 7 bases, with 21 bases lying between them. The CDR3 region is CASSQEGNLPTFEKLFF. Here the CDR3 DNA reads TGCGCCAGCAGTCAGGAAGGAAACTTGCCGACCTTTGAAAAACTGTTTTTT.

V is TRBV6-1 and J is TRBJ2-1; 8 nucleotides agree with TRBD2. The CDR3 is made up of 17 amino acids. Unmatched junction bases numbered 15, after V lost 3 bases and J lost 8 bases. Germline V lookup: CDR1 MNHNS, CDR2 SASEGT. This CDR3 reads CASSEWPRQRESHEQFF. In DNA form, the CDR3 reads TGTGCCAGCAGTGAGTGGCCCCGCCAGCGGGAGTCTCATGAGCAGTTCTTC.

A few counts support this clone. The chain is built from TRBV11-1 and TRBJ2-7; a weak D match, TRBD1 (5 bases). The germline V gene encodes CDR1 SGHAT and CDR2 FQDESV (reference sequence). This CDR3 is built from 16 residues. Trimming pared 5 bases from V and 6 bases from J, leaving 23 bases between. This CDR3 reads CASSPDDRGIQSEQYF. The CDR3 DNA is TGTGCCAGCAGCCCCGATGACAGAGGAATCCAGAGCGAGCAGTACTTC.

This sequence joins TRBV6-1 and TRBJ2-3; tentatively, D is TRBD2 (6 bases). There are 15 residues in the CDR3. Germline CDR1 reads MNHNS; CDR2 reads SASEGT. V was clipped by 1 base and J by 6 bases, with 14 bases between them. The CDR3 nucleotides read TGTGCCAGCAGTGAAGTTATGGGGCTAGCGGATACGCAGTATTTT. Its protein product is CASSEVMGLADTQYF.

The chain carries TRBV7-9 and TRBJ1-4; no clear D gene. Per the germline V gene, CDR1 is SEHNR and CDR2 is FQNEAQ (reference sequence). Trimming left V 3 bases short and J 8 bases short, with 13 bases between. This CDR3 comprises 14 residues. CDR3 nucleotides: TGTGCCAGCAGCTTCAAGCGGTCGGGAGAAAAACTGTTTTTT. Its translation: CASSFKRSGEKLFF.

The chain is built from TRBV4-3 and TRBJ2-1; D is ambiguous. Trimming left V 3 bases short and J 5 bases short, with 11 bases between. This CDR3 has 14 amino acids. CDR1 and CDR2 from the germline V gene are LGHNA and YSLEER. CDR3 amino acids: CASSHRTEDNEQFF. The CDR3 nucleotides are TGCGCCAGCAGCCACAGGACCGAGGACAATGAGCAGTTCTTC.

Comment on this clone: This specimen includes other DNA sequences encoding the same CDR3. The chain employs TRBV2 and TRBJ2-5, with D possibly TRBD2 on 6 matching bases. This CDR3 comprises 15 residues. CDR1 is SNHLY and CDR2 is FYNNEI in the germline V gene. The germline V and J ends were trimmed by 4 bases and 2 bases, with 14 bases remaining between them. The chain's CDR3 is CASSGGGGGQETQYF. The CDR3 nucleotides are TGTGCCAGCAGTGGAGGAGGTGGAGGGCAAGAGACCCAGTACTTC. Full variable domain (remainder filled in from reference TRBV2 and TRBJ2-5): EPEVTQTPSHQVTQMGQEVILRCVPISNHLYFYWYRQILGQKVEFLVSFYNNEISEKSEIFDDQFSVERPDGSNFTLKIRSTKLEDSAMYFCASSGGGGGQETQYFGPGTRLLVL.

The chain combines TRBV7-3 with TRBJ2-7; tentative D call: TRBD1 (6 bases). The germline V gene has CDR1 SGHTA and CDR2 FQGTGA. The V and J ends lost 1 base and 0 bases respectively, with 34 bases between them. CDR3 length: 23 residues. Here the CDR3 reads CASSLRGSKGMGAAEVSSYEQYF. The CDR3 nucleotides are TGTGCCAGCAGCTTAAGGGGCAGTAAAGGGATGGGGGCGGCTGAGGTGAGCTCCTACGAGCAGTACTTC.

This chain joins TRBV27 and TRBJ2-5, with D perhaps matching TRBD1 or TRBD2 (5 bases each). V lost 5 bases and J lost 4, with 14 bases in between. Germline V gives CDR1 MNHEY, CDR2 SMNVEV (reference sequence). The CDR3 has 14 amino acids. This CDR3 is CASSPGTHPETQYF. CDR3 sequence (DNA): TGTGCCAGCAGTCCCGGGACCCATCCAGAGACCCAGTACTTC.

This rearrangement joins TRBV2 to TRBJ2-5; possible D gene TRBD2, 5 bases. The germline CDR1 and CDR2 sequences are SNHLY and FYNNEI. The CDR3 has 12 residues. The germline V and J ends were trimmed by 3 bases and 5 bases, with 7 bases remaining between them. The CDR3 reads CASSERTETQYF. CDR3 nucleotide sequence: TGTGCCAGCAGTGAGCGGACTGAGACCCAGTACTTC. Using reference TRBV2 and TRBJ2-5 for the parts outside the CDR3, the full variable domain is EPEVTQTPSHQVTQMGQEVILRCVPISNHLYFYWYRQILGQKVEFLVSFYNNEISEKSEIFDDQFSVERPDGSNFTLKIRSTKLEDSAMYFCASSERTETQYFGPGTRLLVL.

This sequence joins TRBV5-1 and TRBJ1-2, with D hard to call. V lost 0 bases, J lost 4 bases, and 7 bases lay in between. The germline V gene encodes CDR1 SGHRS and CDR2 YFSETQ. The CDR3 has 13 amino acids. CDR3 amino acids: CASSLATVYGYTF. As DNA, the CDR3 is TGCGCCAGCAGCTTGGCCACAGTCTATGGCTACACCTTC.